This T cell receptor beta chain was retrieved from a study of blood T cell repertoires in COVID-19. Participants, about 18 to 89 years old, spanned 25 or so US areas. Clinical history as reported by participants underpinned cohort assignment. Cohort 3 donors were reported recovered after two negative PCRs, clearance, or symptom resolution. Source study methods: The assay estimated nucleated cells by amplifying reference gene primers. TCRdb's copy holds only in-frame clones and misses some; the assay was immunoSEQ multiplex PCR. That table supplies the V and J calls and clone size; D and trimming were determined from the DNA. The sample carries about 300,000 clones, 80% to 90% recorded once. The receptor's source is a young man who had recovered from COVID-19. The specimen was PBMCs or T cells enriched from blood (not recorded which).

DNA for the CDR3: TGTGTCAAGGTAGCGGAAGACCAAGAGACCCAGTACTTC. It yields the protein CVKVAEDQETQYF. The chain links TRBV7-9 to TRBJ2-5; maybe TRBD2 (6 bases). The germline CDR1 and CDR2 sequences are SEHNR and FQNEAQ (reference sequence). CDR3 length: 13 amino acids.